This TCR beta chain was sequenced during a study of cytomegalovirus exposure and HLA in healthy donors. 13 Jbeta primers and 60 Vbeta primers were used for the PCR. Only in-frame clones appear in the TCRdb table, and some are missing; sequencing was by immunoSEQ multiplex PCR. This table has about 130,000 clones, roughly 80% appearing once. Findings and limits, study-wide: Specificity for CMV antigens was confirmed in vitro for a few of the CMV-associated chains. Sequencing likely generated an artifact that appeared as a cluster of highly shared sequence variants.

V shed 6 bases and J 7 bases; nucleotides not matched to a gene: 8. The CDR3 runs 14 residues. Germline assignment: CDR1 MDHEN and CDR2 SYDVKM. This clone occurred once. Its cognate antigen is unknown. The sequence came from a young man in good health and CMV-seropositive. The sample consisted of PBMCs. The rearrangement joins TRBV28 to TRBJ1-4; 7 bases line up with TRBD1. CDR3 amino acids: CASRPQGFTEKLFF. The CDR3 DNA follows: TGTGCCAGCAGACCACAGGGGTTCACTGAAAAACTGTTTTTT.